Below, 27 T cell receptor beta chains from the same sample are listed, as sequenced in a study of shared clonotypes between healthy human individuals. The repertoire was sequenced with immunoSEQ multiplex PCR; TCRdb's copy has only in-frame clones and lacks some. The repertoire holds approximately 350,000 clones, with around 74% as singletons. Input material: memory CD4+ T cells sorted from blood. Subset indicated: CD45RA-negative fraction. These receptors originate from a man between 25 and 39 years old in good health.

The CDR3 coding sequence is TGCGCCAGCAGCTTGGGAACGAACAGGGGAGTAGGCTACACCTTC. As protein: CASSLGTNRGVGYTF. The chain uses TRBV5-1 and TRBJ1-2; 7 bases fit TRBD1. The junction had 10 bases not matched to a gene; V was cut back by 0 bases and J by 8 bases. The germline gives CDR1 SGHRS, CDR2 YFSETQ. The CDR3 runs 15 residues. The full variable domain, completed using reference TRBV5-1 and TRBJ1-2, is KAGVTQTPRYLIKTRGQQVTLSCSPISGHRSVSWYQQTPGQGLQFLFEYFSETQRNKGNFPGRFSGRQFSNSRSEMNVSTLELGDSALYLCASSLGTNRGVGYTFGSGTRLTVV.

The CDR3 nucleotides read TGCAGTGCTAAAGAGGGCACGCCCCAGCATTTT. The encoded protein is CSAKEGTPQHF. The chain employs TRBV20-1 and TRBJ1-5; D is undetermined. The CDR3 consists of 11 residues. V dropped 4 bases and J dropped 9 bases, with 10 bases sitting between them. The germline gives CDR1 DFQATT, CDR2 SNEGSKA (reference sequence).

This chain connects TRBV4-3 to TRBJ2-1; 7 bases map to TRBD2. V was pared by 0 bases and J by 4 bases, with 9 bases of the junction left unmatched. CDR1 LGHNA and CDR2 YSLEER come from the germline V gene. The CDR3 loop spans 17 amino acids. The CDR3 reads CASSQETGASGYNEQFF. CDR3 nucleotide sequence: TGCGCCAGCAGCCAAGAAACCGGGGCTAGCGGATACAATGAGCAGTTCTTC.

Concerning this clone itself: At one end the junction does not follow the germline gene, possibly because of a read error. The chain combines TRBV25-1 with TRBJ2-2; D is unclear. The CDR3 extends over 13 amino acids. Looked up from germline, CDR1 is MGHDK and CDR2 is SYGVNS. CDR3 region: CTSSETNTGELFF. The CDR3 DNA follows: TGTACCAGCAGTGAGACAAACACCGGGGAGCTGTTTTTT. The full variable domain, with the rest looked up from reference TRBV25-1 and TRBJ2-2, is EADIYQTPRYLVIGTGKKITLECSQTMGHDKMYWYQQDPGMELHLIHYSYGVNSTEKGDLSSESTVSRIRTEHFPLTLESARPSHTSQYLCTSSETNTGELFFGEGSRLTVL.

This chain joins TRBV28 and TRBJ1-2; 9 bases match TRBD1. Germline CDR1 and CDR2: MDHEN and SYDVKM. The CDR3 extends over 14 amino acids. J lost 8 bases, V lost 5 bases, and 9 bases had no gene match. The CDR3 region has the DNA TGTGCCAGCAGTCCCGGGACAGGGCACTTGGGCTACACCTTC. Protein: CASSPGTGHLGYTF.

This clone was picked up one time. The chain links TRBV7-2 to TRBJ1-2; 8 bases map to TRBD1. The germline V gene has CDR1 SGHTA and CDR2 FQGNSA. This CDR3 has 14 amino acids. The J segment lost 4 bases and the V segment lost 1 base, leaving 2 bases of the junction unmatched. DNA of the CDR3: TGTGCCAGCAGCTTAGGAGGGACAGGCTATGGCTACACCTTC. The encoded protein is CASSLGGTGYGYTF.

V usage is TRBV9 and J usage is TRBJ2-7; D remains ambiguous. The CDR3 loop spans 14 amino acids. From germline, CDR1 is SGDLS and CDR2 YYNGEE. The V and J ends lost 3 bases and 2 bases respectively, with 12 bases between them. As DNA, the CDR3 is TGTGCCAGCAGCGCTCAGGTCACTCCCTACGAGCAGTACTTC. Encoded protein: CASSAQVTPYEQYF.

This clone was counted a single time. The chain joins TRBV9 to TRBJ2-3; D possibly uses TRBD1 or TRBD2 (6 bases each). The CDR3 runs to 16 residues. Germline V gene sequence: CDR1 SGDLS, CDR2 YYNGEE. V lost 0 bases and J lost 4, with 15 bases in between. In nucleotides, the CDR3 is TGTGCCAGCAGCGTAGGGAGACTGGGGGGCGCAGATACGCAGTATTTT. It specifies CASSVGRLGGADTQYF.

This clone was counted at least ten times. V usage is TRBV6-5 and J usage is TRBJ2-1; 9 positions match TRBD2. The CDR3 covers 15 residues. Per germline, CDR1 MNHEY and CDR2 SVGAGI. The ends lost 4 bases at V and 10 bases at J; junction bases unmatched: 11. The CDR3 here is CASSSSSGRITEQFF. The CDR3 DNA follows: TGTGCCAGCAGTTCCAGCAGCGGGAGGATCACGGAGCAGTTCTTC.

This clone was seen ten or more times. V gene TRBV7-3 combines with J gene TRBJ2-7; D unclear. Trimming removed 1 base at V and 3 bases at J, with 4 bases between. CDR3 length: 12 residues. Germline V gene lookup returns CDR1 SGHTA and CDR2 FQGTGA. The CDR3, as DNA: TGTGCCAGCAGCTTAATGTTCTACGAGCAGTACTTC. This gives the protein CASSLMFYEQYF.

The chain recombines TRBV18 with TRBJ2-1; D gene uncertain. V lost 3 bases and J lost 8, with 17 bases in between. Germline V gene sequence: CDR1 KGHSH, CDR2 LQKENI. The CDR3 spans 15 residues. The chain's CDR3 is CASSPTATISDEQFF. The DNA of the CDR3 is TGTGCCAGCTCACCGACGGCGACGATTTCGGATGAGCAGTTCTTC.

A remark on this clone: This is likely an artifact of a read error, given a far larger clone one base away. The sample has other DNA sequences that encode this CDR3 too. The genes are TRBV5-4 and TRBJ2-2; no definite D call. Germline-derived CDR1 and CDR2 are SGHNT and YYREEE (reference sequence). The ends were cut back, 0 bases at V and 1 base at J, with 4 bases in the middle. There are 14 residues in the CDR3. The CDR3 nucleotides are TGTGCCAGCAGCTTGGGGCTGAACACCGGGGAGCTGTTTTTT. This encodes CASSLGLNTGELFF. Full variable domain (outside the CDR3, taken from reference TRBV5-4 and TRBJ2-2): ETGVTQSPTHLIKTRGQQVTLRCSSQSGHNTVSWYQQALGQGPQFIFQYYREEENGRGNFPPRFSGLQFPNYSSELNVNALELDDSALYLCASSLGLNTGELFFGEGSRLTVL.

The chain uses TRBV1 and TRBJ1-2; TRBD1 is the table's D call and was not checked against the DNA. TRBV1 is labeled a pseudogene. The CDR3 is 18 amino acids. The CDR3 nucleotides are TGCACCAGCAGCCAAGATAAATCCGGGACAGGGGGTGACTATGGCTACACCTTC. Translation: CTSSQDKSGTGGDYGYTF.

The chain joins TRBV5-6 to TRBJ2-1, with D hard to call. The V gene lost 4 bases and the J gene lost 2 bases, with 7 bases spanning the gap. In germline, CDR1 is SGHDT, CDR2 YYEEEE. The CDR3 has 13 amino acids. CDR3: CASSVNPYNEQFF. The CDR3 DNA reads as TGTGCCAGCAGCGTTAACCCCTACAATGAGCAGTTCTTC.

The rearrangement uses TRBV5-1 and TRBJ2-3, with D tentatively TRBD1 or TRBD2 (6 bases each). The CDR3 consists of 13 residues. Germline assignment: CDR1 SGHRS and CDR2 YFSETQ. V gave up 7 bases and J gave up 0 bases, with 9 bases separating them. The CDR3 DNA reads TGCGCCAGCGGGGGGCTTAGCACAGATACGCAGTATTTT. This codes for CASGGLSTDTQYF.

This chain uses TRBV28 with TRBJ2-3; no firm D call. V lost 7 bases and J 3 bases, leaving 11 bases between the germline ends. CDR1 MDHEN and CDR2 SYDVKM come from the germline V gene. The CDR3 covers 13 residues. The CDR3 DNA reads TGTGCCAGCACCGAGGATGGTACAGATACGCAGTATTTT. As protein: CASTEDGTDTQYF.

The chain is built from TRBV19 and TRBJ1-5; TRBD1 aligns across 8 bases. V lost 4 bases to trimming and J lost 5 bases; unmatched junction nucleotides: 4. Germline V gene data show CDR1 as LNHDA and CDR2 as SQIVND (reference sequence). The CDR3 totals 14 residues. In nucleotides, the CDR3 is TGTGCCAGTAGTAGATACAGGGGGGATCAGCCCCAGCATTTT. Encoded protein: CASSRYRGDQPQHF.

CDR3 coding DNA: TGTGCCAGCAAGGGGACAGGGACTTCCTACGAGCAGTACTTC. Translated, it gives CASKGTGTSYEQYF. This chain connects TRBV27 to TRBJ2-7; 9 positions agree with TRBD1. Germline values: CDR1 MNHEY, CDR2 SMNVEV (reference sequence). V was clipped by 7 bases and J by 1 base; unmatched bases: 5. This CDR3 spans 14 amino acids.

This rearrangement joins TRBV27 to TRBJ2-3; 14 nucleotides align to TRBD2. J gave up 5 bases and V 6 bases, and 4 bases lay outside the gene matches. The V gene's germline CDR1 is MNHEY and CDR2 SMNVEV (reference sequence). CDR3 length equals 15 residues. CDR3 nucleotides: TGTGCCAGCAGAAGACTAGCGGGAGGGGTAGATACGCAGTATTTT. This codes for CASRRLAGGVDTQYF.

The gene calls are TRBV7-8 and TRBJ2-7; D may be TRBD2 (6 bases). V lost 0 bases and J 5 bases, leaving 14 bases between the germline ends. Germline assignment: CDR1 SGHVS and CDR2 FQNEAQ. The CDR3 runs to 15 residues. CDR3 DNA: TGTGCCAGCAGCTTAGCGCGGGGAGTCCTGCACGAGCAGTACTTC. It specifies CASSLARGVLHEQYF.

The V and J genes are TRBV27 and TRBJ2-1, with 8 bases fitting TRBD2. V lost 8 bases, J lost 5 bases, and 14 bases stayed unmatched. Germline assignment: CDR1 MNHEY and CDR2 SMNVEV (reference sequence). This CDR3 is built from 16 residues. CDR3 nucleotide sequence: TGTGCCAGCGCCCTCTGGGGAGTAGCGGGAAACAATGAGCAGTTCTTC. Amino acids: CASALWGVAGNNEQFF.

The V and J genes are TRBV19 and TRBJ2-7; D unclear. The CDR3 runs to 13 residues. V lost 11 bases and J lost 0, with 14 bases in between. Looked up from germline, CDR1 is LNHDA and CDR2 is SQIVND (reference sequence). The CDR3: CASLDSSSYEQYF. The CDR3 coding sequence is TGTGCCTCCCTCGACTCCTCCTCCTACGAGCAGTACTTC.

Points on this clone: In the same sample, other DNA sequences code for this CDR3. V and J are TRBV6-5 and TRBJ2-3, with TRBD2 as a possible D gene (6 bases). The germline V and J ends were trimmed by 4 bases and 1 base, with 12 bases remaining between them. CDR3 length equals 15 residues. The germline gives CDR1 MNHEY, CDR2 SVGAGI. CDR3 nucleotide sequence: TGTGCCAGCAGTTTGCGGGGAGAGGGCACAGATACGCAGTATTTT. Its translation: CASSLRGEGTDTQYF.

The chain uses TRBV10-3 and TRBJ2-1; 10 nucleotides align to TRBD2. Per germline, CDR1 ENHRY and CDR2 SYGVKD. Trimming cost V 0 bases and J 7 bases; bases outside gene matches: 12. The CDR3 spans 18 residues. As DNA, the CDR3 is TGTGCCATCAGTGAGTCGTTGGGTGGAGTAGCGGGAGGTAATGAGCAGTTCTTC. Translating gives CAISESLGGVAGGNEQFF.

The chain uses TRBV7-9 and TRBJ2-7, with D maybe TRBD1 (6 bases). The CDR3 loop spans 12 amino acids. V dropped 8 bases and J dropped 6 bases, with 14 bases sitting between them. The germline V gene has CDR1 SEHNR and CDR2 FQNEAQ (reference sequence). The CDR3: CASEGEKAEQYF. The CDR3 coding sequence is TGTGCCAGCGAGGGGGAGAAGGCCGAGCAGTACTTC.

The rearrangement uses TRBV18 and TRBJ2-3; 7 nucleotides line up with TRBD2. The germline V gene encodes CDR1 KGHSH and CDR2 LQKENI. V shed 2 bases, J shed 4 bases, and the junction held 15 bases outside the gene matches. The length of the CDR3 is 18 residues. DNA for the CDR3: TGTGCCAGCTCACCAAAGATAAGTACGGGAGGCGTACCAGATACGCAGTATTTT. Its protein is CASSPKISTGGVPDTQYF.

The chain uses TRBV6-1 and TRBJ1-2, with D maybe TRBD1 (5 bases). The CDR3 is 15 amino acids. Trimming removed 8 bases from V and 6 bases from J, with 22 bases in between. Germline V CDR1 and CDR2: MNHNS, SASEGT. In DNA, the CDR3 is TGTGCCAGCCTAGGGGCTAGTAGTCTGTTCCATGGCTACACCTTC. Protein product: CASLGASSLFHGYTF.